This T cell receptor (beta chain) stems from a study of T cell repertoires in cytomegalovirus infection. Study in general: CMV infection plus the matching HLA type was flagged by public TCR beta signatures. Broader study findings: Accumulated public TCR beta family frequency recognized individuals carrying CMV together with the relevant HLA.

The CDR3 extends over 13 amino acids. The ends lost 6 bases at V and 2 bases at J; junction bases unmatched: 1. Germline V lookup: CDR1 KGHSH, CDR2 LQKENI. Remarks on this clonotype: The antigen is undetermined.

One entry per CDR3 protein, called by TCRdb with MiXCR from the reads. The sample has fewer than 350,000 distinct CDR3 sequences, 25% to 30% seen once; the top ten hold 15% to 25%. The sequencing used cultured PBMCs, collected from culture after CMV antigen stimulation. The V and J genes are TRBV18 and TRBJ2-7; TRBD1 matches at 10 bases. The receptor comes from a human donor in good health (CMV status not recorded). Some clones in this sample may be carry-over from other donors' samples. CDR3 DNA: TGTGCCAGCTCCGGGACAGGGGCCTACGAGCAGTACTTC. Translated: CASSGTGAYEQYF.